Below, one TCR beta chain is given with its context. Participants came from about 23 US areas, aged about 18 to 90 years. This sample is part of a study of blood T cell repertoires in COVID-19. The wider study: Samples came from the United States, Italy and Spain, spanning acute and convalescent COVID-19.

Germline lookup yields CDR1 MNHNS and CDR2 SASEGT. This CDR3 has 17 residues. V lost 1 base to trimming and J lost 5 bases; unmatched junction nucleotides: 12. How the authors handled the data: Estimation of nucleated cell counts was performed using reference gene primer amplification. Assay used: immunoSEQ multiplex PCR; TCRdb lists only in-frame clones, some missing. The V and J calls and clone size come from that table; D and trimming were worked out from the DNA. Of 200,000 or so clones detected, more than 75% appear once; the ten largest clones hold over 7%. Sequencing was performed on PBMCs or T cells enriched from blood (not recorded which). The sequence was collected from a middle-aged woman with acute COVID-19. The chain uses TRBV6-1 and TRBJ2-5; 8 positions agree with TRBD1. The CDR3 reads CASSEEKTGGTRETQYF. CDR3 DNA: TGTGCCAGCAGTGAAGAGAAAACAGGGGGTACTCGGGAGACCCAGTACTTC.